This TCR beta chain was obtained from a study of blood T cell repertoires in COVID-19. Study context: Some COVID-19 samples were acute and others convalescent; all came from the United States, Italy and Spain.

The CDR3 is 13 residues long. Trimming took off 4 bases at V and 3 bases at J, with 10 bases between the two ends. The germline V gene encodes CDR1 SGDLS and CDR2 YYNGEE. In the study's own analysis: By means of reference gene primer amplification, nucleated cell counts were estimated. Method: immunoSEQ multiplex PCR; TCRdb's copy keeps in-frame clones and lacks some. V, J and clone size are those of that table, while D and trimming were read from the DNA. This table has 200,000 to 250,000 clones, 80% appearing once. Specimen: peripheral blood. The receptor was derived from a woman in her 70s with acute or convalescent COVID-19. This chain connects TRBV9 to TRBJ1-1, with D perhaps matching TRBD1 (6 bases). Here the CDR3 DNA reads TGTGCCAGCAGCCGACAGGCCTACACTGAAGCTTTCTTT. Translation gives CASSRQAYTEAFF.